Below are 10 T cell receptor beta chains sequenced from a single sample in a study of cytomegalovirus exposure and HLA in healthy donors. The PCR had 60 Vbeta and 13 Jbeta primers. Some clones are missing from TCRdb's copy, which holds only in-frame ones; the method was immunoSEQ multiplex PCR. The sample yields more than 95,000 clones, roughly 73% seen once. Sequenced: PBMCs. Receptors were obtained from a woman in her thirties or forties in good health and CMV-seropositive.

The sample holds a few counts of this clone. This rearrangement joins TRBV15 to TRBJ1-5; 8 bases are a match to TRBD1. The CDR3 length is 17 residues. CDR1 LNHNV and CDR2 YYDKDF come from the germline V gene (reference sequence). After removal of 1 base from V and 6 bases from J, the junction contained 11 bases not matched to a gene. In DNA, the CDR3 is TGTGCCACCAGCAGAGGCCTCTGGACAGGGTCGGGTCAGCCCCAGCATTTT. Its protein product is CATSRGLWTGSGQPQHF. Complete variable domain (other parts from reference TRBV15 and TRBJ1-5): DAMVIQNPRYQVTQFGKPVTLSCSQTLNHNVMYWYQQKSSQAPKLLFHYYDKDFNNEADTPDNFQSRRPNTSFCFLDIRSPGLGDTAMYLCATSRGLWTGSGQPQHFGDGTRLSIL.

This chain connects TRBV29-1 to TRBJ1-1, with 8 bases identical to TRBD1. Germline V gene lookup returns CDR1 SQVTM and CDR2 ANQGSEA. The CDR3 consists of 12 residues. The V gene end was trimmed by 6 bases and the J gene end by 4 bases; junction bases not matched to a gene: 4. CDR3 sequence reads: CSVAGGVTEAFF. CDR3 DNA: TGCAGCGTGGCAGGGGGCGTCACTGAAGCTTTCTTT.

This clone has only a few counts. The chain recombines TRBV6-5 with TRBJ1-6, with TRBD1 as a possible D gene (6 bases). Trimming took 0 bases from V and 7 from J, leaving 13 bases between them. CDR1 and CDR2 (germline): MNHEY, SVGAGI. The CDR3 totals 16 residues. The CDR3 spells CASSYSPTGWNSPLHF. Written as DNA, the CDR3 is TGTGCCAGCAGTTACTCTCCTACAGGGTGGAATTCACCCCTCCACTTT.

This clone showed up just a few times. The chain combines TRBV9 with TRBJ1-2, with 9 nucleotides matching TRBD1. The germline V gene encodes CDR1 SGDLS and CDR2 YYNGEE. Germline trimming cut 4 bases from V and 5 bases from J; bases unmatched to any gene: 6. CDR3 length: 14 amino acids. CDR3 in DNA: TGTGCCAGCAGCCGCGACAGGGGGGAATATGGCTACACCTTC. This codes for CASSRDRGEYGYTF.

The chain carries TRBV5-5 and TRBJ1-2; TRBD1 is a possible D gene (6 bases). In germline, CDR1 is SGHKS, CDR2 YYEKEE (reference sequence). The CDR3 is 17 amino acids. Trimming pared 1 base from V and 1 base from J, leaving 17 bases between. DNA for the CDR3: TGTGCCAGCAGCTTGAAGGTCCATGGGACATATAACTATGGCTACACCTTC. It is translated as CASSLKVHGTYNYGYTF.

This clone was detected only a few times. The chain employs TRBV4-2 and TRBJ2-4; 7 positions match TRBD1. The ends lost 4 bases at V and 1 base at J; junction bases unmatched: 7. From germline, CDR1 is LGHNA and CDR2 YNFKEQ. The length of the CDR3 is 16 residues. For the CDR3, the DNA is TGTGCCAGCAGCCCGGGACAGATCTGGGCCAAAAACATTCAGTACTTC. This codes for CASSPGQIWAKNIQYF.

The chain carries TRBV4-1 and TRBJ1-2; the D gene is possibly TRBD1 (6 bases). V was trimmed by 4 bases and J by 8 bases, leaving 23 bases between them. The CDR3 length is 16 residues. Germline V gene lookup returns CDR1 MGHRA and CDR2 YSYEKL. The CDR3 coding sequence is TGCGCCAGCAGCCCTAAAGGAGAGGAACAGGGACCAGGCTACACCTTC. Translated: CASSPKGEEQGPGYTF.

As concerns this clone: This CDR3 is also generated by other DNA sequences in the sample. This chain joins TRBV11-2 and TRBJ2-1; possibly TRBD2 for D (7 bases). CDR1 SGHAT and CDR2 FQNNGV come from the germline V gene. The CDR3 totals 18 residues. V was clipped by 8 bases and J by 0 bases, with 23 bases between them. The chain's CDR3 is CASGKLAGAAGSYNEQFF. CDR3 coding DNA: TGTGCCAGCGGAAAACTGGCGGGGGCCGCAGGCTCCTACAATGAGCAGTTCTTC.

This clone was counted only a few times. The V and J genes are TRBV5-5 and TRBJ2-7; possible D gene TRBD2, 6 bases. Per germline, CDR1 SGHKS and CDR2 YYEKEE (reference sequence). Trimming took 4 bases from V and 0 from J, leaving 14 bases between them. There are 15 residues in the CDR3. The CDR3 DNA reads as TGTGCCAGCAGCGAGACCGGGACTGTCTCCTACGAGCAGTACTTC. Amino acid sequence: CASSETGTVSYEQYF. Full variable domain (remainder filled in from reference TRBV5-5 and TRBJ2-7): DAGVTQSPTHLIKTRGQQVTLRCSPISGHKSVSWYQQVLGQGPQFIFQYYEKEERGRGNFPDRFSARQFPNYSSELNVNALLLGDSALYLCASSETGTVSYEQYFGPGTRLTVT.

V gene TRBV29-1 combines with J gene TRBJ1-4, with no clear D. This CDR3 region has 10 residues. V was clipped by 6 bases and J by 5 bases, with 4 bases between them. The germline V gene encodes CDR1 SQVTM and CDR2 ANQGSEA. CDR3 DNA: TGCAGCGTCCAGAATGAAAAACTGTTTTTT. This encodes CSVQNEKLFF.